A selection of T cell receptor beta chains follows, all from one sample in a study of regulatory T cells in long-lasting Graves disease. From the multiplex PCR reads, TCRdb called clonotypes with MiXCR, one entry per CDR3 protein. This sample has 420,000 or so distinct CDR3 sequences, with about 15% found just once. The same sample was also used in a study of T cells in Graves' hyperthyroidism and ophthalmopathy.

Here the sequenced sample was peripheral blood mononuclear cells (PBMCs), taken at new diagnosis, from a patient treated with antithyroid drugs. The source is a woman under 30 with Graves disease. Each CDR3 is given with its conserved first and last residue. Fields, in order: J gene, D gene, V gene, clone size, CDR3 DNA, CDR3 protein. D genes are given only for firm matches. Some rows mark clone size as missing; the rest say once, few, many or name a class of expanded clone.

J: TRBJ2-7; D: -; V: TRBV10-1; size: -; DNA: TGCGCCAGCAGTGAAGGTGATTTCCTAGCCGAGCAGTACTTC; CDR3: CASSEGDFLAEQYF
J: TRBJ2-7; D: -; V: TRBV7-2; size: many; DNA: TGTGCCAGCAGCCCCTACTCACCATCTGGCGAGCAGTACTTC; CDR3: CASSPYSPSGEQYF
J: TRBJ1-1; D: TRBD1; V: TRBV2; size: many; DNA: TGTGCCAGCAGTGGGGACAGGGCATGGGGGGCTGAAGCTTTCTTT; CDR3: CASSGDRAWGAEAFF
J: TRBJ2-7; D: -; V: TRBV20-1; size: -; DNA: TGCAGTGCTGGAGACAGGAGCTACGAGCAGTACTTC; CDR3: CSAGDRSYEQYF
J: TRBJ1-2; D: -; V: TRBV3-1; size: few; DNA: TGTGCCAGCAGGCATCAGACAGGTCATTTCACCTATGGCTACACCTTC; CDR3: CASRHQTGHFTYGYTF
J: TRBJ2-2; D: -; V: TRBV10-1; size: many; DNA: TGCGCCAGCAGAGACGAAAACACCGGGGAGCTGTTTTTT; CDR3: CASRDENTGELFF
J: TRBJ2-1; D: -; V: TRBV12-3/TRBV12-4; size: -; DNA: TGTGCCAGCAGCCGCATGGGGGACTTCTACAATGAGCAGTTCTTC; CDR3: CASSRMGDFYNEQFF
J: TRBJ1-5; D: -; V: TRBV24-1; size: few; DNA: TGTGCCACCAGCGGCCGTAGCAATCAGCCCCAGCATTTT; CDR3: CATSGRSNQPQHF
J: TRBJ1-1; D: -; V: TRBV14; size: -; DNA: TGTGCCAGCAGCCGGGCCCCGCTAAACACTGAAGCTTTCTTT; CDR3: CASSRAPLNTEAFF
J: TRBJ2-5; D: -; V: TRBV20-1; size: -; DNA: TGCAGTGCCACCACGCTAGGGGAAGGAGAGACCCAGTACTTC; CDR3: CSATTLGEGETQYF
J: TRBJ2-1; D: -; V: TRBV28; size: many; DNA: TGTGCCAGCAGCCTGACAGGCTCCTACAATGAGCAGTTCTTC; CDR3: CASSLTGSYNEQFF
J: TRBJ2-5; D: TRBD1; V: TRBV3-1; size: many; DNA: TGTGCCAGCAGCCGTGGGACAGGGGAAGAGACCCAGTACTTC; CDR3: CASSRGTGEETQYF
J: TRBJ1-2; D: -; V: TRBV5-1; size: few; DNA: TGCGCCAGCAGCTTGGCCACAGTTCGTGTTGATGGCTACACCTTC; CDR3: CASSLATVRVDGYTF
J: TRBJ2-7; D: TRBD1; V: TRBV28; size: many; DNA: TGTGCCAGCAGTCGCCGGGACAGGATCTCCTACGAGCAGTACTTC; CDR3: CASSRRDRISYEQYF
J: TRBJ1-1; D: -; V: TRBV20-1; size: few; DNA: TGCAGTGCTAGAGCCCCATTGGCAGCCGGAGCTTTCTTT; CDR3: CSARAPLAAGAFF
J: TRBJ2-3; D: TRBD1; V: TRBV5-1; size: many; DNA: TGCGCCAGCAGCTGGGCTCCTGACAGGGCCGAACGGGGAACAGATACGCAGTATTTT; CDR3: CASSWAPDRAERGTDTQYF
J: TRBJ2-7; D: TRBD2; V: TRBV29-1; size: few; DNA: TGCAGCGTTCGCCCCGGACTAGCGGGAGGACCCTACGAGCAGTACTTC; CDR3: CSVRPGLAGGPYEQYF
J: TRBJ1-1; D: TRBD1; V: TRBV7-3; size: -; DNA: TGTGCCAGCAGCACCGGGACAGGGGTGAACACTGAAGCTTTCTTT; CDR3: CASSTGTGVNTEAFF
J: TRBJ2-1; D: -; V: TRBV28; size: many; DNA: TGTGCCAGCAGTTTAGAATCGGGGGTAAAGAATGAGCAGTTCTTC; CDR3: CASSLESGVKNEQFF
J: TRBJ1-2; D: -; V: TRBV7-2; size: -; DNA: TGTGCCAGCAGCAAGAGGGCTCCCTGGGGCTACACCTTC; CDR3: CASSKRAPWGYTF
J: TRBJ1-3; D: -; V: TRBV14; size: -; DNA: TGTGCCAGCAGCCAACATCCGGGAAACACAATATATTTT; CDR3: CASSQHPGNTIYF
J: TRBJ2-3; D: -; V: TRBV11-1; size: many; DNA: TGTGCCAGCAGCCCTGACGCTACCCCAGATACGCAGTATTTT; CDR3: CASSPDATPDTQYF
J: TRBJ2-1; D: -; V: TRBV3-1; size: many; DNA: TGTGCCAGCAGCCAACCGGGAGCGGAATACAATGAGCAGTTCTTC; CDR3: CASSQPGAEYNEQFF
J: TRBJ2-7; D: -; V: TRBV2; size: many; DNA: TGTGCCAGCAGGGTTACCTCCTACGAGCAGTACTTC; CDR3: CASRVTSYEQYF
J: TRBJ2-3; D: -; V: TRBV6-1; size: -; DNA: TGTGCCAGCAGTGAACCGGGACCCCCAGCGGATACGCAGTATTTT; CDR3: CASSEPGPPADTQYF
J: TRBJ2-1; D: -; V: TRBV7-9; size: many; DNA: TGTGCCAGCAGCTTATTGGGACTTACCTACAATGAGCAGTTCTTC; CDR3: CASSLLGLTYNEQFF
J: TRBJ2-7; D: TRBD2; V: TRBV28; size: few; DNA: TGTGCCACCGGGACTAGCGGAACATACAATGAGCAGTACTTC; CDR3: CATGTSGTYNEQYF
J: TRBJ2-1; D: -; V: TRBV7-2; size: many; DNA: TGTGCCAGTGCCCGCTCCGATGAGCAGTTCTTC; CDR3: CASARSDEQFF
J: TRBJ1-1; D: TRBD1; V: TRBV3-1; size: many; DNA: TGTGCCAGCAGCCAAGTTTCACTGACAGGGGGCAACACTGAAGCTTTCTTT; CDR3: CASSQVSLTGGNTEAFF
J: TRBJ1-6; D: -; V: TRBV12-3/TRBV12-4; size: few; DNA: TGTGCCAGCAAAGCCTACAGGGATATAGATTCACCCCTCCACTTT; CDR3: CASKAYRDIDSPLHF
J: TRBJ1-2; D: TRBD1; V: TRBV7-2; size: -; DNA: TGTGCCAGCAGCACAGACTCAGGGGGCGGATATGGCTACACCTTC; CDR3: CASSTDSGGGYGYTF
J: TRBJ1-5; D: -; V: TRBV19; size: few; DNA: TGTGCCAGCCGGGGGGGCGATCAGCCCCAGCATTTT; CDR3: CASRGGDQPQHF
J: TRBJ2-5; D: TRBD1; V: TRBV27; size: many; DNA: TGTGCCAGCAGTCCAGCGACAGGGGGCCAAGAGACCCAGTACTTC; CDR3: CASSPATGGQETQYF
J: TRBJ2-7; D: TRBD2; V: TRBV7-3; size: once; DNA: TGTGCCAGCAGCTTAAAGCGGGACTTCCAAGAGCAGTACTTC; CDR3: CASSLKRDFQEQYF
J: TRBJ2-2; D: -; V: TRBV6-5; size: many; DNA: TGTGCCAGCAGTTACTCGACATATTGGTGGGAGAGGGACACCGGGGAGCTGTTTTTT; CDR3: CASSYSTYWWERDTGELFF
J: TRBJ2-3; D: TRBD2; V: TRBV2; size: -; DNA: TGTGCCAGCAGACGACTAGTAGCGGGAACCACAGATACGCAGTATTTT; CDR3: CASRRLVAGTTDTQYF
J: TRBJ2-1; D: -; V: TRBV7-3; size: few; DNA: TGTGCCAGCAGCTTTGGACTACACAATGAGCAGTTCTTC; CDR3: CASSFGLHNEQFF
J: TRBJ1-2; D: -; V: TRBV5-4; size: -; DNA: TGTGCCAGCAGCTTCGTCGACAGAAGCTATGGCTACACCTTC; CDR3: CASSFVDRSYGYTF
J: TRBJ1-4; D: -; V: TRBV15; size: many; DNA: TGTGCCACCAGCAGAGATTTTCGTGAAAAACTGTTTTTT; CDR3: CATSRDFREKLFF
J: TRBJ1-5; D: TRBD1; V: TRBV28; size: few; DNA: TGTGCCAGCTTTTCAGGGACAGGGTTTCAGCCCCAGCATTTT; CDR3: CASFSGTGFQPQHF
J: TRBJ1-5; D: -; V: TRBV28; size: few; DNA: TGTGCCAGCAGTTTACAGCCGAATAGCAGTCAGCCCCAGCATTTT; CDR3: CASSLQPNSSQPQHF
J: TRBJ1-2; D: TRBD1; V: TRBV2; size: many; DNA: TGTGCCAGCAGCCGCCAGGGGGGGGGTAACTATGGCTACACCTTC; CDR3: CASSRQGGGNYGYTF
J: TRBJ2-5; D: -; V: TRBV28; size: many; DNA: TGTGCCAGCAGTCCGCGTGACTCTAAAGAGACCCAGTACTTC; CDR3: CASSPRDSKETQYF
J: TRBJ2-1; D: TRBD1; V: TRBV18; size: many; DNA: TGTGCCAGCTCCCCGGGACAGGACAATGAGCAGTTCTTC; CDR3: CASSPGQDNEQFF
J: TRBJ2-5; D: TRBD2; V: TRBV5-6; size: few; DNA: TGTGCCAGCAACCACTGGTCGGGGGGGCAAGAGACCCAGTACTTC; CDR3: CASNHWSGGQETQYF
J: TRBJ1-1; D: -; V: TRBV5-6; size: many; DNA: TGTGCCAGCAGCTTGTCAGTTCCGAACACTGAAGCTTTCTTT; CDR3: CASSLSVPNTEAFF
J: TRBJ1-2; D: -; V: TRBV28; size: many; DNA: TGTGCCAGCAGTTTCGGTACAGGGTTGAGCTACACCTTC; CDR3: CASSFGTGLSYTF
J: TRBJ2-1; D: -; V: TRBV28; size: few; DNA: TGTGCCAGCGGCCCATCCTACAATGAGCAGTTCTTC; CDR3: CASGPSYNEQFF
J: TRBJ2-1; D: TRBD2; V: TRBV7-8; size: many; DNA: TGTGCCAGCAGCCGTACCCCGGGACTAGCTTCGAGCAATGAGCAGTTCTTC; CDR3: CASSRTPGLASSNEQFF
J: TRBJ2-3; D: -; V: TRBV11-2; size: many; DNA: TGTGCCAGCAGCACCCATAGCCCCTTTACGCAGTATTTT; CDR3: CASSTHSPFTQYF
J: TRBJ2-7; D: TRBD2; V: TRBV29-1; size: many; DNA: TGCAGCGGTGGACTAGCGGGAGGCTACGAGCAGTACTTC; CDR3: CSGGLAGGYEQYF
J: TRBJ2-7; D: -; V: TRBV29-1; size: many; DNA: TGCAGCGTTAGTCTGGGGGCGGATTCCTACGAGCAGTACTTC; CDR3: CSVSLGADSYEQYF
J: TRBJ2-7; D: -; V: TRBV2; size: many; DNA: TGTGCCAGCAGTGTTTCAGGGAATGGCTACGAGCAGTACTTC; CDR3: CASSVSGNGYEQYF
J: TRBJ2-1; D: TRBD2; V: TRBV30; size: -; DNA: TGTGCCTGGAGTGTACCGGGACTAGTGGTGGGTGAGCAGTTCTTC; CDR3: CAWSVPGLVVGEQFF
J: TRBJ2-7; D: -; V: TRBV12-3/TRBV12-4; size: -; DNA: TGTGCCAGCAGTTTACTTTGGGGCAGTAACTCCTACGAGCAGTACTTC; CDR3: CASSLLWGSNSYEQYF